The T cell receptor beta chain under discussion was sequenced for a study of blood T cell repertoires in COVID-19. V shed 4 bases, J shed 6 bases, and the junction held 7 bases outside the gene matches. Germline V gives CDR1 SGHAT, CDR2 FQNNGV. There are 14 residues in the CDR3. Sequencing was performed with immunoSEQ multiplex PCR; in TCRdb, only in-frame clones are kept and a portion is missing. The sample includes some 120,000 clones, around three quarters of them seen just once. Sequencing was done on a sample of peripheral blood. This receptor was taken from a middle-aged man with active or convalescent COVID-19. The chain employs TRBV11-2 and TRBJ2-7; TRBD1 aligns across 9 bases. The CDR3 sequence: CASSWGQGEGEQYF. The CDR3 DNA is TGTGCCAGCAGCTGGGGACAGGGAGAGGGCGAGCAGTACTTC.